This T cell receptor (beta chain) was recovered during a study of regulatory T cells in long-lasting Graves disease. Assembly of TCR beta libraries relied on iRepertoire HTBI primers together with Arm-PCR of CDR3 regions. TCRdb fed the multiplex PCR reads into MiXCR, producing one record per CDR3 protein. Here the sample spans about 400,000 distinct CDR3 sequences, approximately 15% being singletons. This clonotype was counted ten times or more. Time point meaning: newly diagnosed GD, antithyroid drugs for less than 3 months. Following extraction of RNA from PBMCs, that RNA was used to make the TCR library. A further study also used this sample, focusing on T cells in Graves' hyperthyroidism and ophthalmopathy.

The source is a woman between 40 and 55 years old with Graves disease. The material was peripheral blood mononuclear cells (PBMCs), obtained at new diagnosis, from a patient treated with antithyroid drugs.

CDR3 nucleotides: TGTGCCAGCAGTGTTTCCTTTCTTAGCTCCTACAATGAGCAGTTCTTC. Translating gives CASSVSFLSSYNEQFF. The chain links TRBV2 to TRBJ2-1; D gene unclear. Per the germline V gene, CDR1 is SNHLY and CDR2 is FYNNEI. CDR3 length: 16 amino acids. Between the trimmed V and J ends, which lost 4 bases and 0 bases, there was a span of 13 bases.